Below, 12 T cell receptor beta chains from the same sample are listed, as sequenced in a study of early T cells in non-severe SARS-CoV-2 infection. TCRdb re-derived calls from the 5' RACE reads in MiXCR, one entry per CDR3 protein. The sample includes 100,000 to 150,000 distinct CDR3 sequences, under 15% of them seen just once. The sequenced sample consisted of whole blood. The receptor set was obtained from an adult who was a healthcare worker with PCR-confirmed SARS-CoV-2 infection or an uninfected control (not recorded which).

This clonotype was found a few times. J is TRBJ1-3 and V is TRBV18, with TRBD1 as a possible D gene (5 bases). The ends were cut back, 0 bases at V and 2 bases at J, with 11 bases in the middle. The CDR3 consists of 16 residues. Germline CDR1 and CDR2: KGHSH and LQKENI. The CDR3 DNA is TGTGCCAGCTCACCACCCGGGAGGGACCCTGGAAACACCATATATTTT. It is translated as CASSPPGRDPGNTIYF.

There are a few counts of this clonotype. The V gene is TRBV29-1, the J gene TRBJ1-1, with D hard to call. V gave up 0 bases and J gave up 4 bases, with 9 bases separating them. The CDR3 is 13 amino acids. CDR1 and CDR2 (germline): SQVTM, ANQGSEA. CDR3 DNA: TGCAGCGTTGAAGATCGCTTGGGCACTGAAGCTTTCTTT. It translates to CSVEDRLGTEAFF.

The CDR3 protein is CSVEGLAGGPKTQYF. CDR3 bases: TGCAGCGTTGAGGGACTAGCGGGGGGGCCAAAGACCCAGTACTTC. The chain carries TRBV29-1 and TRBJ2-5, with 16 positions matching TRBD2. CDR1 and CDR2 (germline): SQVTM, ANQGSEA. The V segment lost 3 bases and the J segment 6 bases; nucleotides outside the gene matches: 4. The length of the CDR3 is 15 residues. The full variable domain, completed using reference TRBV29-1 and TRBJ2-5, is SAVISQKPSRDICQRGTSLTIQCQVDSQVTMMFWYRQQPGQSLTLIATANQGSEATYESGFVIDKFPISRPNLTFSTLTVSNMSPEDSSIYLCSVEGLAGGPKTQYFGPGTRLLVL.

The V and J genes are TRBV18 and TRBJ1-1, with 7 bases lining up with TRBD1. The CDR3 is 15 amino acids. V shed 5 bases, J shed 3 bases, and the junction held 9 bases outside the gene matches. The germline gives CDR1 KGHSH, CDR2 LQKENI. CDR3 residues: CASSKFGQADTEAFF. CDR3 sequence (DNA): TGTGCCAGCTCAAAATTCGGACAGGCGGACACTGAAGCTTTCTTT.

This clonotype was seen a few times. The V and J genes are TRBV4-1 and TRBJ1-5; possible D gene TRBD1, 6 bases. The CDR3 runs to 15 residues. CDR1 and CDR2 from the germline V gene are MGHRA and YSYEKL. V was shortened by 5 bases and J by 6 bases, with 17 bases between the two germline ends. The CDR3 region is CASSLGQGSSQPQHF. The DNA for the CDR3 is TGCGCCAGCAGCTTGGGCCAGGGGTCTAGTCAGCCCCAGCATTTT.

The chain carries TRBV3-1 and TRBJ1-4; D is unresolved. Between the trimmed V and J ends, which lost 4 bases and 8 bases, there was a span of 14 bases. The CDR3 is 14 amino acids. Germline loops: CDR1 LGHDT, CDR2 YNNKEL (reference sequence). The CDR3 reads CASSRKTGGEKLFF. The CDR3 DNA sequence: TGTGCCAGCAGCCGTAAAACGGGCGGGGAAAAACTGTTTTTT.

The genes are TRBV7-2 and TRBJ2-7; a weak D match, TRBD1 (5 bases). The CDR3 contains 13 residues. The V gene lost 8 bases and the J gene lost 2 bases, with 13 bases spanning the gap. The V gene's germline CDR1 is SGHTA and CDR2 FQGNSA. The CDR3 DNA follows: TGTGCCAGCCGAAGACAGCGCCCCTACGAGCAGTACTTC. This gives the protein CASRRQRPYEQYF.

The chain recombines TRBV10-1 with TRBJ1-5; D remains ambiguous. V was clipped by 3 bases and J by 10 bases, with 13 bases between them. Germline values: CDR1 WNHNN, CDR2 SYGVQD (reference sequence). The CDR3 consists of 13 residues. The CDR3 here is CASSEEILSPQHF. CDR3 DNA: TGCGCCAGCAGTGAAGAGATTTTAAGTCCCCAGCATTTT.

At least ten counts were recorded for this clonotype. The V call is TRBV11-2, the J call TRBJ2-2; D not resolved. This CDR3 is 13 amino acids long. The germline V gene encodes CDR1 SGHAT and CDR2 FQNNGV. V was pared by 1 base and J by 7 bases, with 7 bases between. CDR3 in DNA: TGTGCCAGCAGCTTAGTCTGGGTCGGGGAGCTGTTTTTT. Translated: CASSLVWVGELFF.

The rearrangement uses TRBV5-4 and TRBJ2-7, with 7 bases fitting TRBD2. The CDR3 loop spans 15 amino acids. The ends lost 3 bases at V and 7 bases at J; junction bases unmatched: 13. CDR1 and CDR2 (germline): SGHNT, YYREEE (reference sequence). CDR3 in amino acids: CASSWEGGQAREQYF. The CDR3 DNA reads TGTGCCAGCAGCTGGGAGGGCGGGCAAGCGCGGGAGCAGTACTTC. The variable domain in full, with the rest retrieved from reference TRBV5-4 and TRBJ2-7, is ETGVTQSPTHLIKTRGQQVTLRCSSQSGHNTVSWYQQALGQGPQFIFQYYREEENGRGNFPPRFSGLQFPNYSSELNVNALELDDSALYLCASSWEGGQAREQYFGPGTRLTVT.

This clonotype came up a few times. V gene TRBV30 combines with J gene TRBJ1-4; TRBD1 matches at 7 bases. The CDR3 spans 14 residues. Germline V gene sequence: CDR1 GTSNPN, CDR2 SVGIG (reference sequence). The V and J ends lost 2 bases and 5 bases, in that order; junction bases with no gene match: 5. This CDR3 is CAWSYMGQNEKLFF. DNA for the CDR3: TGTGCCTGGAGTTATATGGGACAGAATGAAAAACTGTTTTTT.

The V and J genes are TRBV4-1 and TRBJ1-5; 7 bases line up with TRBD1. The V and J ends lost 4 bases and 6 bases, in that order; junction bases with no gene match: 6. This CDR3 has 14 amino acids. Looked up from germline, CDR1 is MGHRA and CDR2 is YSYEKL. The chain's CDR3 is CASSPTGVFQPQHF. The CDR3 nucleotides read TGCGCCAGCAGCCCCACAGGGGTTTTTCAGCCCCAGCATTTT.